This T cell receptor (beta chain) was obtained from a study of blood T cells in healthy people across ages. Findings and caveats of the study: Diversity was higher, and naive CD4+ cells more numerous, in long-lived donors than in aged donors. A roughly linear fall in TCR beta diversity per million T cells was seen with increasing age.

The second PCR ran about 6 to 12 cycles with a sample-barcoded 5' primer and J-beta primers. Researchers report that a template-switch adaptor with 12 random nucleotides tagged each cDNA molecule. TCRdb called the 5' RACE reads again in MiXCR, with one record for every CDR3 protein. This sample has fewer than 900,000 distinct CDR3 sequences, with approximately 50% found just once. CDR3 length equals 16 residues. The ends lost 5 bases at V and 11 bases at J; junction bases unmatched: 17. Looked up from germline, CDR1 is SGHTA and CDR2 is FQGNSA. For this clonotype: Its antigen is as yet unknown.

Healthy individuals of Caucasian origin from Russia, aged roughly 6 to 90, served as donors. The receptor was derived from a woman aged 55-70 years in good health. The V call is TRBV7-2, the J call TRBJ2-5, with 10 bases that match TRBD2. The material sequenced was blood. CDR3 sequence: CASSPETSGLYNEQYF. The DNA of the CDR3 is TGTGCCAGCAGCCCCGAGACTAGCGGGCTGTACAATGAGCAGTACTTC. The complete variable domain, with remaining parts taken from reference TRBV7-2 and TRBJ2-5, reads GAGVSQSPSNKVTEKGKDVELRCDPISGHTALYWYRQSLGQGLEFLIYFQGNSAPDKSGLPSDRFSAERTGGSVSTLTIQRTQQEDSAVYLCASSPETSGLYNEQYFGPGTRLLVL.